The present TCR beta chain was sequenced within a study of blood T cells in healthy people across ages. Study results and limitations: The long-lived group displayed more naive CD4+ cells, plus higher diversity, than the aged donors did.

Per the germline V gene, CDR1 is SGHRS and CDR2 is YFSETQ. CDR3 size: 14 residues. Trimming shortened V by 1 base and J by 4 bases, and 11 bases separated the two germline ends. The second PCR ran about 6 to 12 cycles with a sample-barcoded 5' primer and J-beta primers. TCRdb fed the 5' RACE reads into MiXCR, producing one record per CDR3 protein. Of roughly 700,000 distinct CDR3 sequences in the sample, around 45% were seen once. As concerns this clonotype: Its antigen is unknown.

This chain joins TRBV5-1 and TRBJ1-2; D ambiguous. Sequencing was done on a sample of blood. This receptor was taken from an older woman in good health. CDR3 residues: CASSLPSKGYGYTF. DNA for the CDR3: TGCGCCAGCAGCTTGCCCAGTAAGGGCTATGGCTACACCTTC.